The subject of this entry is one T cell receptor beta chain. Ten or more counts support this clonotype. Its antigen specificity is not known. Base qualities were left out, and no much larger clone turns up one base away. At the junction V is shortened by 3 bases and J by 3 bases; bases outside the gene matches: 10. Counted from cysteine to phenylalanine, this CDR3 has 16 amino acids. CDR3 DNA only is kept here, 48 bases in frame from base 1. The library was made by 5' RACE. Sequencer: NextSeq 500. Unique molecular identifiers were attached to individual cDNA molecules in the TCR library protocol so that sequencing error and PCR bias could be corrected. Both TCR alpha and beta chains were sequenced, and tight co-correlation was observed between alpha and beta sequence abundances in each sample. In the authors' own workflow: Decombinator V4 was used to perform V gene, J gene and CDR3 annotation of TCR sequences. Expanded TCRs were defined as changing significantly between any two time points under a Poisson model with p below 0.0001. TCR abundances were normalised to the total number of TCRs sequenced in each sample and reported as counts per million. MAIT TCRs were defined by TRAV1-2 paired with TRAJ12, TRAJ20 or TRAJ33, and iNKT TCRs by TRAV10 paired with TRAJ18. VDJdb, accessed on 1 November 2021, was searched for TCRs annotated for CMV, EBV and SARS-CoV-2, and TCRs annotated for more than one antigen were excluded. Using fastp trimming at Q25 and MiXCR clonotype assembly, TCRdb reanalyzed the public sequencing data and kept in-frame beta chains. Each CDR3 protein gets just one entry, which takes the most common genes and DNA from the rows behind it. TCRdb assigned the V and J calls; the authors' analysis was not used. This sample is represented by 45,000 to 75,000 distinct CDR3 sequences; roughly 5.5% of them were singletons. Roughly 7.1% of the sample belongs to the ten largest clones.

This sample was included in a study of early T cells in non-severe SARS-CoV-2 infection (dated by TCRdb to the early 2020s). Background for the entire study: Because TCR sequencing was done on bulk RNA from unsorted whole blood, the alpha and beta chains could not be paired.

The study was a case-control design nested within a healthcare worker cohort in London, UK, with weekly nasopharyngeal swab PCR tests and blood sampling. Between 23 and 31 March 2020, the week of the UK lockdown, healthcare workers were enrolled and then followed up weekly for as long as 16 weeks. The study at large found these results: VDJdb matching was skewed toward anti-spike CD8 responses and likely underestimated virus-specific expansions by missing private and CD4 specificities.

Sequenced material: whole blood. The chain is encoded by TRBV12-3 or TRBV12-4 joined to TRBJ2-7, with 8 bases aligning to TRBD1. The receptor's source is an adult who was a healthcare worker with PCR-confirmed SARS-CoV-2 infection or an uninfected control (not recorded which). CDR3 loop: CASSFRSPGQGYEQYF. The DNA is as follows: TGTGCCAGCAGTTTCAGAAGTCCCGGACAGGGCTACGAGCAGTACTTC.